These 25 T cell receptor beta chains originate from one sample sequenced in a study of T-cell reconstitution after alpha-beta-depleted transplantation in children. Preparation of the TCRbeta library used unique molecular identifiers. TCRdb redid the calling of the PCR reads with MiXCR, one entry per CDR3 protein. The repertoire holds about 580,000 distinct CDR3 sequences, with 20% to 25% as singletons. Sequencing used PBMCs, mostly from graft donor cells, obtained 360 days after TCRalphabeta/CD19-depleted stem cell transplant. These receptors were collected from a boy under two years old who had a stem cell transplant for acute myeloid leukemia, so the T cells may come from the graft donor.

The rearrangement uses TRBV20-1 and TRBJ2-7; either TRBD1 or TRBD2 may fit D (5 bases each). Trimming cost V 0 bases and J 2 bases, with 17 bases left between them. The CDR3 covers 16 residues. Germline CDR1 reads DFQATT; CDR2 reads SNEGSKA (reference sequence). The CDR3 sequence: CSARDGWGPLPYEQYF. DNA of the CDR3: TGCAGTGCTAGAGATGGATGGGGACCTCTTCCCTACGAGCAGTACTTC.

In this sample, this clonotype turned up a few times. CDR3 sequence reads: CASSDRDRGYGYTF. Here the CDR3 DNA reads TGTGCCAGCAGCGACCGGGACAGGGGGTATGGCTACACCTTC. V gene TRBV9 combines with J gene TRBJ1-2, with TRBD1 matching over 11 bases. Germline V gene data show CDR1 as SGDLS and CDR2 as YYNGEE. With V trimmed by 3 bases and J by 5 bases, 3 bases remained unmatched. This CDR3 contains 14 residues. The full variable domain, rest sourced from reference TRBV9 and TRBJ1-2, is DSGVTQTPKHLITATGQRVTLRCSPRSGDLSVYWYQQSLDQGLQFLIQYYNGEERAKGNILERFSAQQFPDLHSELNLSSLELGDSALYFCASSDRDRGYGYTFGSGTRLTVV.

The rearrangement uses TRBV7-2 and TRBJ2-1; D unresolved. From germline, CDR1 is SGHTA and CDR2 FQGNSA. This CDR3 is 14 amino acids long. V was pared by 7 bases and J by 4 bases, with 14 bases between. Here the CDR3 reads CASKSSSPYNEQFF. The DNA for the CDR3 is TGTGCCAGCAAGAGTTCGTCTCCTTACAATGAGCAGTTCTTC.

This clonotype has a handful of counts. The chain joins TRBV18 to TRBJ1-2; TRBD1 might be the D (5 bases). This CDR3 has 14 residues. Germline CDR1 KGHSH, CDR2 LQKENI. The V gene lost 5 bases and the J gene lost 5 bases, with 15 bases spanning the gap. The CDR3 coding sequence is TGTGCCAGCTCATCCCTGGACACCTTGTATGGCTACACCTTC. This codes for CASSSLDTLYGYTF.

There are many counts of this clonotype. The V and J genes are TRBV12-3 or TRBV12-4 and TRBJ2-7; D may match TRBD1 or TRBD2 (5 bases each). The CDR3 loop spans 16 amino acids. V dropped 5 bases and J dropped 0 bases, with 17 bases sitting between them. CDR3 residues: CASSDSGTLSSYEQYV. For the CDR3, the DNA is TGTGCCAGCAGTGATTCCGGGACGCTGAGCTCCTACGAGCAGTACGTC.

V is TRBV12-3 or TRBV12-4 and J is TRBJ2-1, with D possibly being TRBD1 (5 bases). The CDR3 sequence is 13 residues long. Between the trimmed V and J ends, which lost 3 bases and 9 bases, there was a span of 12 bases. CDR3 sequence (DNA): TGTGCCAGCAGTTTCTCGGGTAGGGGTGAGCAGTTCTTC. Its protein product is CASSFSGRGEQFF.

This chain links TRBV7-2 with TRBJ1-6, with TRBD1 matching 9 bases. Germline V gene sequence: CDR1 SGHTA, CDR2 FQGNSA. The CDR3 is made up of 15 amino acids. V lost 3 bases and J lost 10; bases outside the gene matches: 7. The CDR3 region is CASSLGTGLRSPLHF. CDR3 nucleotide sequence: TGTGCCAGCAGCTTGGGGACAGGGTTACGATCACCCCTCCACTTT.

The V gene is TRBV12-3 or TRBV12-4, the J gene TRBJ1-1; D remains ambiguous. This CDR3 region has 11 residues. V gave up 3 bases and J gave up 8 bases, with 7 bases separating them. This CDR3 reads CASSFSEEAFF. The CDR3 DNA sequence: TGTGCCAGCAGTTTTAGCGAGGAAGCTTTCTTT.

This clonotype has ten or more counts. V usage is TRBV6-5 and J usage is TRBJ2-7; D is uncertain. CDR1 MNHEY and CDR2 SVGAGI come from the germline V gene. V lost 0 bases and J 4 bases, leaving 13 bases between the germline ends. There are 15 residues in the CDR3. The CDR3: CASSYSSDGFYEQYF. DNA for the CDR3: TGTGCCAGCAGTTACTCGTCGGACGGATTTTACGAGCAGTACTTC.

This clonotype has just one count. The chain has TRBV4-3 and TRBJ2-2; D is unclear. Per germline, CDR1 LGHNA and CDR2 YSLEER. The CDR3 is 17 residues long. Trimming cost V 0 bases and J 3 bases, with 14 bases left between them. The chain's CDR3 is CASSQDEAFSYTGELFF. The CDR3 DNA is TGCGCCAGCAGCCAAGACGAGGCATTCTCCTACACCGGGGAGCTGTTTTTT.

This clonotype was seen ten or more times. The chain uses TRBV4-1 and TRBJ2-5; TRBD2 is a possible D gene (5 bases). V gave up 4 bases and J gave up 5 bases, with 23 bases separating them. CDR1 is MGHRA and CDR2 is YSYEKL in the germline V gene. CDR3 length: 17 amino acids. The CDR3 loop reads CASSREGSAAPVETQYF. CDR3 sequence (DNA): TGCGCCAGCAGCCGCGAAGGTAGCGCAGCCCCGGTGGAGACCCAGTACTTC.

The V call is TRBV3-1, the J call TRBJ2-7; D uncertain. The V gene lost 0 bases and the J gene lost 1 base, with 10 bases spanning the gap. The CDR3 contains 15 residues. CDR1 and CDR2 (germline): LGHDT, YNNKEL (reference sequence). Written as DNA, the CDR3 is TGTGCCAGCAGCCAAGATCCTGGATCTTCCTACGAGCAGTACTTC. Its protein is CASSQDPGSSYEQYF.

This clonotype has at least ten counts. The chain combines TRBV6-5 with TRBJ2-2; no reliable D call. The CDR3 has 17 residues. Germline CDR1 MNHEY, CDR2 SVGAGI. V was cut by 2 bases and J by 1 base, with 14 bases left in between. This CDR3 reads CASSYVVPPRNTGELFF. CDR3 nucleotides: TGTGCCAGCAGTTACGTAGTTCCTCCCAGGAACACCGGGGAGCTGTTTTTT.

In its sample, this clonotype was seen a few times. The rearrangement joins TRBV6-5 to TRBJ2-5, with a possible D match to TRBD2 (6 bases). This CDR3 has 15 amino acids. Germline CDR1 reads MNHEY; CDR2 reads SVGAGI. Trimming stripped 2 bases from V and 4 bases from J, with 14 bases between. The CDR3 nucleotides are TGTGCCAGCAGTTACGGGTTAGCGGCAGGAGAGACCCAGTACTTC. This codes for CASSYGLAAGETQYF.

This clonotype was found a few times. The chain uses TRBV5-4 and TRBJ2-5; possibly TRBD1 for D (6 bases). The V end was cut by 1 base, the J end by 0 bases, with 13 bases between. In germline, CDR1 is SGHNT, CDR2 YYREEE (reference sequence). CDR3 length: 16 residues. The DNA of the CDR3 is TGTGCCAGCAGCTTGTCCTACCGGGACAACCAAGAGACCCAGTACTTC. It codes for CASSLSYRDNQETQYF.

In its sample, this clonotype was seen a few times. This chain connects TRBV19 to TRBJ2-4; D remains unclear. Germline lookup yields CDR1 LNHDA and CDR2 SQIVND (reference sequence). V dropped 5 bases and J dropped 1 base, with 6 bases sitting between them. The CDR3 has 13 residues. The CDR3 DNA reads as TGTGCCAGTAGTCAAGGGGCCAAAAACATTCAGTACTTC. Its protein product is CASSQGAKNIQYF.

At least ten counts were recorded for this clonotype. The gene calls are TRBV20-1 and TRBJ2-5; D is uncertain. Trimming removed 0 bases at V and 1 base at J, with 9 bases between. The V gene's germline CDR1 is DFQATT and CDR2 SNEGSKA (reference sequence). The length of the CDR3 is 14 residues. Here the CDR3 DNA reads TGCAGTGCTAGAGAGTCGGTGGTCCAAGAGACCCAGTACTTC. It encodes CSARESVVQETQYF.

This chain links TRBV10-3 with TRBJ2-1; 11 bases map to TRBD2. The germline gives CDR1 ENHRY, CDR2 SYGVKD. The length of the CDR3 is 16 residues. The junction had 6 bases not matched to a gene; V was cut back by 3 bases and J by 5 bases. The CDR3 reads CAISDASGGFDNEQFF. The DNA of the CDR3 is TGTGCCATCAGTGACGCTAGCGGGGGGTTCGACAATGAGCAGTTCTTC.

This clonotype came up a few times. The V gene is TRBV5-1, the J gene TRBJ2-7; D is uncertain. The CDR3 has 13 residues. The germline V gene encodes CDR1 SGHRS and CDR2 YFSETQ. V was pared by 6 bases and J by 6 bases, with 16 bases between. CDR3 coding DNA: TGCGCCAGCACCCAACAAGGAACGCGCGAGCAGTACTTC. Amino acids: CASTQQGTREQYF.

The J gene is TRBJ2-7, the V gene TRBV5-1; no firm D call. There are 15 residues in the CDR3. V lost 0 bases and J lost 2, with 12 bases in between. CDR1 is SGHRS and CDR2 is YFSETQ in the germline V gene. CDR3 DNA: TGCGCCAGCAGCTTGGCCGCAGGCGGAGCCTACGAGCAGTACTTC. This sequence encodes CASSLAAGGAYEQYF. Drawing the rest from reference TRBV5-1 and TRBJ2-7, the complete variable domain is KAGVTQTPRYLIKTRGQQVTLSCSPISGHRSVSWYQQTPGQGLQFLFEYFSETQRNKGNFPGRFSGRQFSNSRSEMNVSTLELGDSALYLCASSLAAGGAYEQYFGPGTRLTVT.

Worth noting for this clonotype: A read error may explain this, as a much larger clone is one base away. The CDR3 does not end in the conserved phenylalanine or tryptophan, so this is likely a read error. This chain links TRBV20-1 with TRBJ1-3, with D maybe TRBD1 (6 bases). The CDR3 totals 14 residues. Trimming took off 7 bases at V and 3 bases at J, with 16 bases between the two ends. The germline CDR1 and CDR2 sequences are DFQATT and SNEGSKA (reference sequence). CDR3: CSVGDKLIGNTIYS. CDR3 DNA sequence: TGCAGTGTCGGGGACAAACTAATTGGAAACACCATATATTCT.

The CDR3 sequence is CASSLEPLAEFTDTQYF. CDR3 DNA sequence: TGCGCCAGCAGCTTGGAACCGCTAGCGGAGTTCACAGATACGCAGTATTTT. V gene TRBV5-1 combines with J gene TRBJ2-3, with TRBD2 matching 7 bases. The CDR3 length is 17 residues. Germline V gene data show CDR1 as SGHRS and CDR2 as YFSETQ. The trim removed 0 bases at V and 2 bases at J, leaving 9 bases unmatched.

This clonotype was recorded a few times. The chain couples TRBV20-1 to TRBJ1-1, with 8 nucleotides matching TRBD1. V was pared by 0 bases and J by 0 bases, with 9 bases of the junction left unmatched. There are 17 residues in the CDR3. CDR1 and CDR2 (germline): DFQATT, SNEGSKA (reference sequence). This chain's CDR3 is CSARERGTGKLNTEAFF. The DNA for the CDR3 is TGCAGTGCTAGAGAAAGGGGGACAGGAAAGCTGAACACTGAAGCTTTCTTT.

This clonotype was detected a few times. For the CDR3, the DNA is TGTGCCAGCAGGACCCGCAATCAGCCCCAGCATTTT. Its protein product is CASRTRNQPQHF. The chain joins TRBV12-3 or TRBV12-4 to TRBJ1-5, with D unclear. V gave up 6 bases and J gave up 2 bases, with 5 bases separating them. The CDR3 length is 12 residues.

The genes are TRBV7-2 and TRBJ2-3; 13 bases map to TRBD2. J gave up 4 bases and V 1 base, and 5 bases lay outside the gene matches. The germline V gene has CDR1 SGHTA and CDR2 FQGNSA. The CDR3 consists of 17 residues. The CDR3 DNA sequence: TGTGCCAGCAGCTTAGGGACTAGCGGGGGTATCTCAGATACGCAGTATTTT. Translated, it gives CASSLGTSGGISDTQYF.